This entry lists 29 T cell receptor beta chains sequenced from one sample in a study of T-cell memory formation after mild COVID-19. TCRdb itself ran the 5' RACE reads through MiXCR, one entry per CDR3 protein. The sample records 250,000 to 400,000 distinct CDR3 sequences, 13% to 15% being singletons. Source material: PBMCs or a T cell subset sorted from them (not recorded which). The receptors originated from a man between 18 and 29 years old who had mild COVID-19 (a few samples of this study predate the infection). Cell type and time point are not known.

This clonotype has more than one count but fewer than ten. The chain couples TRBV18 to TRBJ2-4; 9 bases are a match to TRBD1. The CDR3 is made up of 15 amino acids. The germline V gene encodes CDR1 KGHSH and CDR2 LQKENI. J gave up 5 bases and V 2 bases, and 4 bases lay outside the gene matches. CDR3 DNA sequence: TGTGCCAGCTCACCAAGCAGGACAGGGGAAAACATTCAGTACTTC. This translates into CASSPSRTGENIQYF.

This clonotype was found a few times. CDR3 nucleotide sequence: TGTGCCAGCAGCCAAGATAAAGGTCCCAGGGAGTTCCACTTT. Translating it yields CASSQDKGPREFHF. The V and J genes are TRBV4-2 and TRBJ1-6; tentative D call: TRBD1 (5 bases). The CDR3 consists of 14 residues. V was cut by 0 bases and J by 17 bases, with 17 bases left in between. Per germline, CDR1 LGHNA and CDR2 YNFKEQ.

The chain employs TRBV18 and TRBJ2-7; a possible D gene is TRBD1 (5 bases). Between the trimmed V and J ends, which lost 1 base and 2 bases, there was a span of 9 bases. The CDR3 is 14 residues long. The germline V gene encodes CDR1 KGHSH and CDR2 LQKENI. CDR3 amino acids: CASSPQGKPYEQYF. The CDR3 region has the DNA TGTGCCAGCTCACCACAGGGGAAGCCCTACGAGCAGTACTTC.

The genes are TRBV4-3 and TRBJ1-6, with no clear D. The germline V gene encodes CDR1 LGHNA and CDR2 YSLEER. V gave up 0 bases and J gave up 7 bases, with 4 bases separating them. CDR3 length: 13 amino acids. The CDR3 coding sequence is TGCGCCAGCAGCCAAGAAACGAATTCACCCCTCCACTTT. As protein: CASSQETNSPLHF.

V usage is TRBV27 and J usage is TRBJ2-1; 7 nucleotides match TRBD2. V lost 9 bases, J lost 3 bases, and 8 bases stayed unmatched. This CDR3 is built from 14 residues. The germline gives CDR1 MNHEY, CDR2 SMNVEV (reference sequence). CDR3 DNA: TGTGCCAGTAAGGTCCGGGACTACTACAATGAGCAGTTCTTC. It is translated as CASKVRDYYNEQFF.

On this clonotype itself: A read error may explain this, as a much larger clone is one base away. This chain uses TRBV5-1 with TRBJ2-2; 7 bases map to TRBD1. From germline, CDR1 is SGHRS and CDR2 YFSETQ. The CDR3 has 16 amino acids. DNA of the CDR3: TGCGCCAGAAGCTCCCAAACTAACAGGGGCGCCGGGGAGCTGTTTTTT. Amino acid sequence: CARSSQTNRGAGELFF. Based on the CDR3 plus reference TRBV5-1 and TRBJ2-2, the full variable domain is KAGVTQTPRYLIKTRGQQVTLSCSPISGHRSVSWYQQTPGQGLQFLFEYFSETQRNKGNFPGRFSGRQFSNSRSEMNVSTLELGDSALYLCARSSQTNRGAGELFFGEGSRLTVL.

In its sample, this clonotype was seen a few times. The chain employs TRBV5-1 and TRBJ2-2; D might be TRBD2 (5 bases). There are 15 residues in the CDR3. V lost 1 base and J lost 5, with 12 bases in between. Germline CDR1 reads SGHRS; CDR2 reads YFSETQ. CDR3 in DNA: TGCGCCAGCAGCTTGATGGGAGAAGCGACCGGGGAGCTGTTTTTT. Its translation: CASSLMGEATGELFF.

This clonotype was counted between two and nine times. The chain uses TRBV7-9 and TRBJ1-5; 8 nucleotides line up with TRBD1. The CDR3 covers 13 residues. CDR1 SEHNR and CDR2 FQNEAQ come from the germline V gene (reference sequence). With 5 bases clipped from V and 6 bases from J, the junction kept 3 bases outside the gene matches. CDR3 residues: CASSPQGGQPQHF. The CDR3 region has the DNA TGTGCCAGCAGCCCACAGGGGGGTCAGCCCCAGCATTTT.

This chain joins TRBV28 and TRBJ2-3; D unclear. The ends were cut back, 2 bases at V and 7 bases at J, with 4 bases in the middle. Germline V gives CDR1 MDHEN, CDR2 SYDVKM. This CDR3 is built from 11 residues. CDR3 loop: CASSLMNTQYF. The DNA of the CDR3 is TGTGCCAGCAGTTTAATGAATACGCAGTATTTT.

The rearrangement links TRBV7-9 to TRBJ2-1; TRBD1 agrees at 7 bases. The CDR3 sequence is 15 residues long. Looked up from germline, CDR1 is SEHNR and CDR2 is FQNEAQ (reference sequence). The J segment lost 12 bases and the V segment lost 5 bases, leaving 16 bases of the junction unmatched. The CDR3 spells CASSLEGGPFLGQFF. In DNA, the CDR3 is TGTGCCAGCAGCCTAGAAGGGGGCCCCTTTTTGGGGCAGTTCTTC.

The chain recombines TRBV24-1 with TRBJ1-2; the D gene is possibly TRBD1 (5 bases). V lost 2 bases to trimming and J lost 3 bases, with 9 bases between them. CDR3 length: 14 amino acids. Germline V lookup: CDR1 KGHDR, CDR2 SFDVKD. CDR3 region: CATSDYRRDYGYTF. The CDR3 DNA reads TGTGCCACCAGTGATTACAGGCGGGACTATGGCTACACCTTC.

This sequence joins TRBV5-1 and TRBJ1-4; 7 bases align to TRBD1. The J segment lost 11 bases and the V segment lost 4 bases, leaving 8 bases of the junction unmatched. The CDR3 runs to 13 residues. Germline V gene sequence: CDR1 SGHRS, CDR2 YFSETQ. This CDR3 reads CASSLGGEKKLFF. CDR3 DNA: TGCGCCAGCAGCCTAGGGGGCGAGAAGAAACTGTTTTTT.

The table lists this clonotype with a few counts. V and J are TRBV30 and TRBJ1-1; D unclear. CDR1 GTSNPN and CDR2 SVGIG come from the germline V gene (reference sequence). This CDR3 has 12 amino acids. The V gene lost 1 base and the J gene lost 3 bases, with 6 bases spanning the gap. The CDR3 here is CAWSDWYTEAFF. The CDR3 nucleotides are TGTGCCTGGAGTGATTGGTACACTGAAGCTTTCTTT.

This clonotype has a count of ten or more. The chain carries TRBV7-2 and TRBJ2-3; 12 positions agree with TRBD2. This CDR3 spans 16 amino acids. The junction had 3 bases not matched to a gene; V was cut back by 1 base and J by 4 bases. Germline values: CDR1 SGHTA, CDR2 FQGNSA. CDR3 sequence reads: CASSLELAGGSDTQYF. The CDR3 DNA reads as TGTGCCAGCAGCTTAGAACTAGCGGGGGGTTCAGATACGCAGTATTTT.

The chain links TRBV7-6 to TRBJ1-2; possible D gene TRBD1, 5 bases. V gave up 4 bases and J gave up 6 bases, with 18 bases separating them. The CDR3 contains 15 residues. The germline V gene encodes CDR1 SGHVS and CDR2 FNYEAQ. The CDR3 region has the DNA TGTGCCAGCAGCTCCCAGTCCGGGACCGCGCATGGCTACACCTTC. Encoded protein: CASSSQSGTAHGYTF.

This clonotype has more than one count but fewer than ten. The chain links TRBV7-3 to TRBJ1-2; D is ambiguous. Trimming cost V 6 bases and J 3 bases, with 11 bases left between them. The CDR3 spans 13 residues. The germline CDR1 and CDR2 sequences are SGHTA and FQGTGA. The CDR3 protein is CASRSDGYYGYTF. The CDR3 DNA reads TGTGCCAGCAGGTCGGACGGATACTATGGCTACACCTTC.

The sample holds a few counts of this clonotype. The chain is built from TRBV6-5 and TRBJ2-1, with 12 bases aligning to TRBD2. Germline V gene lookup returns CDR1 MNHEY and CDR2 SVGAGI. The CDR3 loop spans 15 amino acids. Trimming cost V 5 bases and J 5 bases; bases outside gene matches: 4. The CDR3 sequence: CASSPLAGGHNEQFF. DNA of the CDR3: TGTGCCAGCAGTCCACTAGCGGGGGGCCACAATGAGCAGTTCTTC.

J is TRBJ2-5 and V is TRBV7-2, with D tentatively TRBD1 (5 bases). There are 13 residues in the CDR3. Trimming removed 5 bases at V and 4 bases at J, with 11 bases between. Per the germline V gene, CDR1 is SGHTA and CDR2 is FQGNSA. The CDR3 here is CASSVRRGETQYF. The CDR3 DNA follows: TGTGCCAGCAGCGTGCGAAGGGGAGAGACCCAGTACTTC.

The chain employs TRBV18 and TRBJ2-7, with 7 nucleotides matching TRBD1. V lost 2 bases, J lost 6 bases, and 4 bases stayed unmatched. Germline V gene data show CDR1 as KGHSH and CDR2 as LQKENI. This CDR3 is 13 amino acids long. CDR3: CASSPDRAGEQYF. DNA of the CDR3: TGTGCCAGCTCACCAGACAGGGCAGGCGAGCAGTACTTC.

The J gene is TRBJ2-3, the V gene TRBV6-1, with TRBD2 identical over 7 bases. CDR1 is MNHNS, CDR2 SASEGT, per germline. This CDR3 is built from 14 residues. J lost 2 bases, V lost 6 bases, and 5 bases had no gene match. The CDR3 sequence is CASRAAGFTDTQYF. CDR3 nucleotide sequence: TGTGCCAGCAGAGCAGCGGGGTTCACAGATACGCAGTATTTT.

The rearrangement links TRBV7-9 to TRBJ1-5, with D unclear. Germline assignment: CDR1 SEHNR and CDR2 FQNEAQ (reference sequence). The CDR3 consists of 14 residues. V gave up 2 bases and J gave up 3 bases, with 8 bases separating them. CDR3 nucleotides: TGTGCCAGCAGCTTAAGCGGACCCAATCAGCCCCAGCATTTT. Residues: CASSLSGPNQPQHF.

This chain links TRBV7-9 with TRBJ1-1; 7 bases are shared with TRBD1. Germline V lookup: CDR1 SEHNR, CDR2 FQNEAQ (reference sequence). The CDR3 is made up of 15 amino acids. The V segment lost 6 bases and the J segment 2 bases; nucleotides outside the gene matches: 9. The CDR3 spells CASRPTTGPNTEAFF. The CDR3 nucleotides are TGTGCCAGCAGGCCGACGACAGGGCCTAACACTGAAGCTTTCTTT.

This chain joins TRBV6-6 and TRBJ1-4; no definite D call. Per germline, CDR1 MNHNY and CDR2 SVGAGI (reference sequence). Trimming pared 7 bases from V and 8 bases from J, leaving 17 bases between. This CDR3 region has 14 residues. CDR3 protein: CASTDAGIEEKLFF. Written as DNA, the CDR3 is TGTGCCAGCACCGATGCGGGAATCGAGGAAAAACTGTTTTTT.

There are a few counts of this clonotype. The chain combines TRBV5-1 with TRBJ2-5, with 7 bases lining up with TRBD1. V lost 0 bases, J lost 3 bases, and 5 bases stayed unmatched. This CDR3 spans 15 amino acids. The germline V gene encodes CDR1 SGHRS and CDR2 YFSETQ. The CDR3 sequence: CASSLVGTAKETQYF. CDR3 sequence (DNA): TGCGCCAGCAGCTTGGTCGGGACAGCAAAAGAGACCCAGTACTTC.

This clonotype was seen at least ten times. This chain connects TRBV15 to TRBJ1-3; no clear D. The CDR3 sequence is 13 residues long. Germline V gene data show CDR1 as LNHNV and CDR2 as YYDKDF (reference sequence). V lost 6 bases to trimming and J lost 4 bases, with 10 bases between them. The CDR3 DNA is TGTGCCACCAGAGAGGTTGCAGGAAACACCATATATTTT. Protein: CATREVAGNTIYF.

The chain joins TRBV18 to TRBJ2-7; a weak D match, TRBD1 (5 bases). With 4 bases removed from V and 3 bases from J, the gap between germline ends came to 10 bases. The CDR3 covers 13 residues. CDR1 is KGHSH, CDR2 LQKENI, per germline. The CDR3 is CASSQMTDYEQYF. For the CDR3, the DNA is TGTGCCAGCTCACAGATGACAGACTACGAGCAGTACTTC.

In this sample, this clonotype turned up a few times. V usage is TRBV4-3 and J usage is TRBJ1-5; D not certain. This CDR3 comprises 15 residues. Germline CDR1 LGHNA, CDR2 YSLEER. V dropped 0 bases and J dropped 1 base, with 7 bases sitting between them. CDR3 amino acids: CASSQDWVSNQPQHF. CDR3 sequence (DNA): TGCGCCAGCAGCCAAGATTGGGTGAGCAATCAGCCCCAGCATTTT.

The J gene is TRBJ2-1, the V gene TRBV28; D uncertain. The V and J ends lost 6 bases and 5 bases respectively, with 14 bases between them. In germline, CDR1 is MDHEN, CDR2 SYDVKM. The CDR3 spans 14 residues. The CDR3 nucleotides are TGTGCCAGCAGCCTTGACCTAGGACACAATGAGCAGTTCTTC. Translating it yields CASSLDLGHNEQFF.

This clonotype was seen a few times. V and J are TRBV6-5 and TRBJ2-7, with D possibly being TRBD1 (6 bases). The ends were cut back, 2 bases at V and 2 bases at J, with 13 bases in the middle. CDR1 is MNHEY, CDR2 SVGAGI, per germline. The CDR3 covers 15 residues. In DNA form, the CDR3 reads TGTGCCAGCAGTTACGAAGGGGGTAGGGCCTACGAGCAGTACTTC. Its protein product is CASSYEGGRAYEQYF.